This entry concerns a single T cell receptor beta chain. Its cognate antigen is unknown. The data originate from a study of cytomegalovirus exposure and HLA in healthy donors. Background on the study: Under 90% of around 390 genotyped donors fell in the Caucasian-associated ancestry cluster.

Healthy bone marrow donors made up the cohort. Study-level points and caveats: The CMV antigen specificity of three CMV-associated chains was confirmed through in vitro analysis. A later analysis linked a missense DCLRE1C variant to TCR beta V- and J-gene trimming.

The CDR3 spans 14 residues. Per the germline V gene, CDR1 is SGHVS and CDR2 is FNYEAQ. The V end was cut by 1 base, the J end by 2 bases, with 8 bases between. Researchers ran the PCR with 60 Vbeta and 13 Jbeta primers. This table comes from immunoSEQ multiplex PCR, and its TCRdb copy is limited to in-frame clones, with some not included. Among 60,000 to 70,000 clones listed, around four fifths were seen once. The specimen sequenced was PBMCs. This TCR was recovered from a male donor in good health and CMV-seropositive. V is TRBV7-6 and J is TRBJ2-5; D not certain. CDR3 region: CASSLEKTQETQYF. CDR3 nucleotides: TGTGCCAGCAGCTTAGAAAAGACTCAAGAGACCCAGTACTTC.